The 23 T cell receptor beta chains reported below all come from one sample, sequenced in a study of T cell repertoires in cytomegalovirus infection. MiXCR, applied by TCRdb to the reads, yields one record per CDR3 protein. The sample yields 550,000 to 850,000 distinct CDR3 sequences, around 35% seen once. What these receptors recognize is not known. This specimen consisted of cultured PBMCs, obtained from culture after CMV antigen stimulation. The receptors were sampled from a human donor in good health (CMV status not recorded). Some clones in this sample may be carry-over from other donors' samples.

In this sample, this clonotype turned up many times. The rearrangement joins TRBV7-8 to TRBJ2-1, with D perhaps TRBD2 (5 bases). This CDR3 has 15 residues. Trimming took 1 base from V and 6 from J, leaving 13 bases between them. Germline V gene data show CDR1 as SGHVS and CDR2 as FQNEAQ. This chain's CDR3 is CASSLVSGKGNEQFF. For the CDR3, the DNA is TGTGCCAGCAGCTTAGTGTCGGGAAAAGGCAATGAGCAGTTCTTC.

The CDR3 spells CASSYGGGHYEQYF. The CDR3 region has the DNA TGTGCCAGCAGCTATGGAGGGGGTCACTACGAGCAGTACTTC. The rearrangement joins TRBV5-5 to TRBJ2-7; D is possibly TRBD1 or TRBD2 (6 bases each). The V gene lost 3 bases and the J gene lost 3 bases, with 13 bases spanning the gap. Germline V gives CDR1 SGHKS, CDR2 YYEKEE (reference sequence). The CDR3 length is 14 residues.

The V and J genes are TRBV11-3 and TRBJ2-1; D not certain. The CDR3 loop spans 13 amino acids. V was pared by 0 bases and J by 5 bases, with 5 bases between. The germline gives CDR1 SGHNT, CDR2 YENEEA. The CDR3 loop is CASSLDGHNEQFF. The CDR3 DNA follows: TGTGCCAGCAGCTTAGACGGCCACAATGAGCAGTTCTTC.

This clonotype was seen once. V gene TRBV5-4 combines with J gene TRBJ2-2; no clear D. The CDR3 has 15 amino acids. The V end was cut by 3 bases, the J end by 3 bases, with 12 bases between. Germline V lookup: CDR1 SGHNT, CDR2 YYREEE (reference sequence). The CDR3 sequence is CASSSTTSYTGELFF. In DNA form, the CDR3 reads TGTGCCAGCAGCTCAACTACCTCATACACCGGGGAGCTGTTTTTT. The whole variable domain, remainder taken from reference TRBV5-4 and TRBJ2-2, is ETGVTQSPTHLIKTRGQQVTLRCSSQSGHNTVSWYQQALGQGPQFIFQYYREEENGRGNFPPRFSGLQFPNYSSELNVNALELDDSALYLCASSSTTSYTGELFFGEGSRLTVL.

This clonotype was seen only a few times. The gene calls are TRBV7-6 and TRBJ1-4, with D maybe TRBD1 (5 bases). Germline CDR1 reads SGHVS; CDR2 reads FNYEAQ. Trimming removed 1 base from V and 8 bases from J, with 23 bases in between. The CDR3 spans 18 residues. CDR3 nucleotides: TGTGCCAGCAGCTTAGACCCTTCGTGGGGCCAAGATGCGGAAAAACTGTTTTTT. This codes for CASSLDPSWGQDAEKLFF.

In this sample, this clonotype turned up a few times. The CDR3 region is CASSYALAGDSYEQYF. The CDR3 nucleotides are TGTGCCAGCAGTTACGCTCTAGCGGGGGACTCCTACGAGCAGTACTTC. V is TRBV6-2 or TRBV6-3 and J is TRBJ2-7; 10 bases match TRBD2. This CDR3 comprises 16 residues. The trim removed 2 bases at V and 0 bases at J, leaving 4 bases unmatched. Looked up from germline, CDR1 is MNHEY and CDR2 is SVGEGT.

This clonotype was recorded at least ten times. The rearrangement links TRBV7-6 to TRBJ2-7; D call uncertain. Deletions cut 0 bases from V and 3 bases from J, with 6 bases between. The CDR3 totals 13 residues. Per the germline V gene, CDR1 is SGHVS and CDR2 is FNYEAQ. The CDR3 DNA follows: TGTGCCAGCAGCTTAGCGGCCCTCTACGAGCAGTACTTC. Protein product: CASSLAALYEQYF.

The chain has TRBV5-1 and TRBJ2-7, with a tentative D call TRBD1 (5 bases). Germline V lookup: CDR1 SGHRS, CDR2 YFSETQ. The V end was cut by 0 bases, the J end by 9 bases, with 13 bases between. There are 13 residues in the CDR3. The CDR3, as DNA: TGCGCCAGCAGCTTGGCCACGGAGCAGGGGCAGTACTTC. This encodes CASSLATEQGQYF.

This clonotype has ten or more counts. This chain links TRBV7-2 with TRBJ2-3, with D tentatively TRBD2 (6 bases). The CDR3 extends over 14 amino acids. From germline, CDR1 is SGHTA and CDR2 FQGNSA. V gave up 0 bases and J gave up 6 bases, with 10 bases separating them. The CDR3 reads CASSLAFGGDTQYF. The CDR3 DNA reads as TGTGCCAGCAGCTTAGCGTTCGGAGGGGATACGCAGTATTTT.

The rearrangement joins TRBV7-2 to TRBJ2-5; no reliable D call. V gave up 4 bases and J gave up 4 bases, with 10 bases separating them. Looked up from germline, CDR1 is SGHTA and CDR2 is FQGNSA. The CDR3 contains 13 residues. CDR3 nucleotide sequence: TGTGCCAGCAGCTCGTCATGGCGAGAGACCCAGTACTTC. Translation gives CASSSSWRETQYF.

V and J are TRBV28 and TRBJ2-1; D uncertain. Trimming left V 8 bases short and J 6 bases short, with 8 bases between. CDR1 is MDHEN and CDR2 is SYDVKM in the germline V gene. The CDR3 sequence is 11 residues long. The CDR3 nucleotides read TGTGCCAGCGGCCGACTCAATGAGCAGTTCTTC. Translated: CASGRLNEQFF. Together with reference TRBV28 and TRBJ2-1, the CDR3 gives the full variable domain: DVKVTQSSRYLVKRTGEKVFLECVQDMDHENMFWYRQDPGLGLRLIYFSYDVKMKEKGDIPEGYSVSREKKERFSLILESASTNQTSMYLCASGRLNEQFFGPGTRLTVL.

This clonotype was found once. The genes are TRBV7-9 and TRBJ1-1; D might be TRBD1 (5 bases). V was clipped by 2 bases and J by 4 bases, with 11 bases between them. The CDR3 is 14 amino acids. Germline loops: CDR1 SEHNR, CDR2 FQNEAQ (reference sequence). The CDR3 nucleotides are TGTGCCAGCAGCTTAACCCAGGGTCGCACTGAAGCTTTCTTT. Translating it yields CASSLTQGRTEAFF.

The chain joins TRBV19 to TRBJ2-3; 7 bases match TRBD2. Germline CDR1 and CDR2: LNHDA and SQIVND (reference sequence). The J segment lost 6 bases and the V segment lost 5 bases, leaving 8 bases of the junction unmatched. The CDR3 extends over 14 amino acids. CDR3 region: CASSSGLVVDTQYF. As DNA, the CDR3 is TGTGCCAGTAGTTCCGGACTAGTCGTTGATACGCAGTATTTT.

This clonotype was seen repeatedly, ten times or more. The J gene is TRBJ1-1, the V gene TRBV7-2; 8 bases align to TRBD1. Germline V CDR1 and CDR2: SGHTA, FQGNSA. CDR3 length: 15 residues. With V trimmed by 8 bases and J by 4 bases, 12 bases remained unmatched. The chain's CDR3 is CASWTGRPLVTEAFF. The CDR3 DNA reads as TGTGCCAGCTGGACAGGGCGACCCCTGGTCACTGAAGCTTTCTTT.

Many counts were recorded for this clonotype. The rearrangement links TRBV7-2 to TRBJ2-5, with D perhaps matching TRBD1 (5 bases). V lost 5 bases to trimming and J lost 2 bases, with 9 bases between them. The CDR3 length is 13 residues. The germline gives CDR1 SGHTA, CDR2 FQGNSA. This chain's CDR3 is CASSADNQETQYF. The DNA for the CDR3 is TGTGCCAGCAGCGCGGACAATCAAGAGACCCAGTACTTC.

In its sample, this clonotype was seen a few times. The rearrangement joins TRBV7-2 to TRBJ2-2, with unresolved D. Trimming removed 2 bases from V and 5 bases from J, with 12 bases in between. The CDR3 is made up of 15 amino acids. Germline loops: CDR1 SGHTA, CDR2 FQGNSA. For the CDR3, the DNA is TGTGCCAGCAGCTTATTCAATATCCAGACCGGGGAGCTGTTTTTT. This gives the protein CASSLFNIQTGELFF.

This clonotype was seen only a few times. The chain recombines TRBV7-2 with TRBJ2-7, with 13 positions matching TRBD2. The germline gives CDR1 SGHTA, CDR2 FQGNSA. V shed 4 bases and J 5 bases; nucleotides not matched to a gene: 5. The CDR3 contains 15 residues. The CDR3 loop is CASSSRLAGGHEQYF. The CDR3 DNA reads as TGTGCCAGCAGCTCAAGACTAGCGGGAGGCCACGAGCAGTACTTC. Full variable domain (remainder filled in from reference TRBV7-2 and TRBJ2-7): GAGVSQSPSNKVTEKGKDVELRCDPISGHTALYWYRQSLGQGLEFLIYFQGNSAPDKSGLPSDRFSAERTGGSVSTLTIQRTQQEDSAVYLCASSSRLAGGHEQYFGPGTRLTVT.

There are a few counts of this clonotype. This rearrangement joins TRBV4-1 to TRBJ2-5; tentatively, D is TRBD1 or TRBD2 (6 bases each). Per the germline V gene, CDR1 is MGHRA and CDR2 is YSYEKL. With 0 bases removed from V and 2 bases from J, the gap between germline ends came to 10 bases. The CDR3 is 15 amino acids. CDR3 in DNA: TGCGCCAGCAGCCAAGAAGGGGGGTATCAAGAGACCCAGTACTTC. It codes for CASSQEGGYQETQYF.

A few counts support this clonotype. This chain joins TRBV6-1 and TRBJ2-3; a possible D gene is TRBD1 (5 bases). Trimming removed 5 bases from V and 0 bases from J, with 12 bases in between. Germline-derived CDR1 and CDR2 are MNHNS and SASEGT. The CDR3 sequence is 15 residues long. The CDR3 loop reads CASSYGQTSTDTQYF. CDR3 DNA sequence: TGTGCCAGCAGTTATGGACAAACTAGCACAGATACGCAGTATTTT.

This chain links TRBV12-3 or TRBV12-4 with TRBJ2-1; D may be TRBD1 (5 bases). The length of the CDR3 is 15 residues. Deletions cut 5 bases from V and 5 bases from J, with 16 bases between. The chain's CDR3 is CASSPGRGLDNEQFF. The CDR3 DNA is TGTGCCAGCAGTCCCGGTAGGGGTCTGGACAATGAGCAGTTCTTC.

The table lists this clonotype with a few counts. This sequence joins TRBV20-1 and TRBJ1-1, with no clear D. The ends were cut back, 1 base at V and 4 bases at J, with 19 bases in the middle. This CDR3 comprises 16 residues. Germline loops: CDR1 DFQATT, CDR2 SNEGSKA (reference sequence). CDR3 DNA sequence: TGCAGTGCTAGAGCGGTTGGTAAGTGGTCGGGCACTGAAGCTTTCTTT. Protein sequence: CSARAVGKWSGTEAFF.

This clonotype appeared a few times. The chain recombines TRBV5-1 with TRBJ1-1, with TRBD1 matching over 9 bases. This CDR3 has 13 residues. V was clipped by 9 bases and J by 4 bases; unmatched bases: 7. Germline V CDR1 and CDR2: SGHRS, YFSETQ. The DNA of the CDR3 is TGCGCCACTTCACAGGGGGCGAGCACTGAAGCTTTCTTT. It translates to CATSQGASTEAFF. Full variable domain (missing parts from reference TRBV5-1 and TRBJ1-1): KAGVTQTPRYLIKTRGQQVTLSCSPISGHRSVSWYQQTPGQGLQFLFEYFSETQRNKGNFPGRFSGRQFSNSRSEMNVSTLELGDSALYLCATSQGASTEAFFGQGTRLTVV.

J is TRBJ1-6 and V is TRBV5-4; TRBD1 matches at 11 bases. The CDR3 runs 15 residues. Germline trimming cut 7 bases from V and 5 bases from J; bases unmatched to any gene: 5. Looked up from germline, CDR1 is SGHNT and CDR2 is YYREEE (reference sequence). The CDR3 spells CASGTGGVNNSPLHF. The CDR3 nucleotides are TGTGCCAGCGGGACAGGGGGGGTGAATAATTCACCCCTCCACTTT.